This T cell receptor (beta chain) was captured by sequencing in a study of blood T cell repertoires in COVID-19. Overall study context: Italy, Spain and the United States were the sources of the convalescent and acute COVID-19 samples.

Source study methods: The authors estimated nucleated cell counts from reference gene primer amplification. Sequencing used immunoSEQ multiplex PCR; TCRdb keeps in-frame clones, though not all of them. From that table come the V and J calls and clone size; the DNA was used to work out D and trimming. The data show hundreds of thousands of clones, around nine tenths seen once. With V trimmed by 2 bases and J by 7 bases, 6 bases remained unmatched. From germline, CDR1 is MNHEY and CDR2 SVGAGI. The length of the CDR3 is 16 residues. Sequences were obtained from peripheral blood. This TCR came from a woman in her 70s with COVID-19, enrolled during active disease. The chain joins TRBV6-5 to TRBJ1-6; TRBD1 agrees at 9 bases. CDR3 region: CASSYHNRGQNSPLHF. CDR3 DNA: TGTGCCAGCAGTTACCACAACAGGGGGCAAAATTCACCCCTCCACTTT.